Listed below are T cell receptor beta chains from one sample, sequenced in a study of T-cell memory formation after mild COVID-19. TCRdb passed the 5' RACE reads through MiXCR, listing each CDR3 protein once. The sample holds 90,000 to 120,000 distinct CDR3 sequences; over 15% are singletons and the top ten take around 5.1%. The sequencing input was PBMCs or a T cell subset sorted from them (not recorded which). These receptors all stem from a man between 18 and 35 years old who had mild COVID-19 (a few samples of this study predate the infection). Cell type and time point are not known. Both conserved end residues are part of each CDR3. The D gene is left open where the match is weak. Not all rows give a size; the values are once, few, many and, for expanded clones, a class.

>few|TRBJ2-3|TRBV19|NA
TGTGCCAGTAGTATAGAAGGCAGGGAGGATACGCAGTATTTT
CASSIEGREDTQYF
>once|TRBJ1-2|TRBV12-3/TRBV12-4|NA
TGTGCCAGCAGTTTAGGAGAGGCCAGAGCCTACACCTTC
CASSLGEARAYTF
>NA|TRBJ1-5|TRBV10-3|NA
TGTGCCATCAGGGGCTCAGGGGATAATGGTCAGCCCCAGCATTTT
CAIRGSGDNGQPQHF
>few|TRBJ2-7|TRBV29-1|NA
TGCAGCGTTGAAATCCGGACACCAGCAAGCGAGCAGTACTTC
CSVEIRTPASEQYF
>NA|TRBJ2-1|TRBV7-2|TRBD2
TGTGCCAGCAGCTTAGGCGGGGGGCCCCCTGAGCAGTTCTTC
CASSLGGGPPEQFF
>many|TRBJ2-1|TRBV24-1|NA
TGTGCCACCAGGACCAAGACGGGTGAGCAGTTCTTC
CATRTKTGEQFF
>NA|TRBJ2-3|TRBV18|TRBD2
TGTGCCAGCTCACCATGGGGGGGGAGCACAGATACGCAGTATTTT
CASSPWGGSTDTQYF
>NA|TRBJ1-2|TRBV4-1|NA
TGCGCCAGCAGCGATAGGCTGCGGTATGGCTACACCTTC
CASSDRLRYGYTF
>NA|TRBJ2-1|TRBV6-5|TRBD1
TGTGCCAGCACTTCCCGCCCGACAGGGGGTTCTGAGCAGTTCTTC
CASTSRPTGGSEQFF
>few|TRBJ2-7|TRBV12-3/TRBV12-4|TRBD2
TGTGCCAGCAGTCCCAAGCGGGGTTCTCCCTACGAGCAGTACTTC
CASSPKRGSPYEQYF
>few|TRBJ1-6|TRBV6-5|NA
TGTGCCAGCAGTTACTCGGGGGGCGGAGAGGTCTCACCCCTCCACTTT
CASSYSGGGEVSPLHF
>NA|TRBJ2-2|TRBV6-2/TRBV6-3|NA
TGTGCCAGCAGCCTACAGAACACCGGGGAGCTGTTTTTT
CASSLQNTGELFF
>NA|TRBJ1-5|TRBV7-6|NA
TGTGCCAGCAGCTTAGTCGCAGGCTCCGATCAGCCCCAGCATTTT
CASSLVAGSDQPQHF
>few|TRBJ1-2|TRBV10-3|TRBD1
TGTGCCATCAGTGGGGAACAGGGGTATGGCTACACCTTC
CAISGEQGYGYTF
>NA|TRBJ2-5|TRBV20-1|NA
TGCAGTGCTAGAGGACCAAGAGAGACCCAGTACTTC
CSARGPRETQYF
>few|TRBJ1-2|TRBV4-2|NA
TGTGCCAGCAGCCAAGTCGGGGATGGCTACACCTTC
CASSQVGDGYTF
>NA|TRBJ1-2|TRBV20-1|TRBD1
TGCAGTGCTAGTAGAGGGACAGGGGTGAGAGGCTACACCTTC
CSASRGTGVRGYTF
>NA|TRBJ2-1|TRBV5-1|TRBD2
TGCGCCAGCAGCAGCTCACTAGCGGGGGGGTACAATGAGCAGTTCTTC
CASSSSLAGGYNEQFF
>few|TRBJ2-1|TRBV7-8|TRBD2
TGTGCCAGCAGCTTAGCTAGCGGGGGGGCCGTTAATGAGCAGTTCTTC
CASSLASGGAVNEQFF
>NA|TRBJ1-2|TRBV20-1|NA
TGCAGTGCTAGAGATCCGGGTAGCTATGGCTACACCTTC
CSARDPGSYGYTF
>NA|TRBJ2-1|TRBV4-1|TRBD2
TGCGCCAGCAGCCAAGTAATAGCGGGGTACAATGAGCAGTTCTTC
CASSQVIAGYNEQFF
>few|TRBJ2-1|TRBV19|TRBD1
TGTGCCAGTCGAAGACAGGGGCCGTACAATGAGCAGTTCTTC
CASRRQGPYNEQFF
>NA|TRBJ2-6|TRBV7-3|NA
TGTGCCAGCAGCTTAAGCCACAGGAATTCTGGGGCCAACGTCCTGACTTTC
CASSLSHRNSGANVLTF
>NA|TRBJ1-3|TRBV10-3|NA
TGTGCCATAAGTGGGGGCCCGATCGGCGGAAACACCATATATTTT
CAISGGPIGGNTIYF
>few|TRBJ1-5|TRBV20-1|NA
TGCAGTGCTAGGTTTACAGGGAATCAGCCCCAGCATTTT
CSARFTGNQPQHF
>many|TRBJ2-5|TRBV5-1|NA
TGCGCCAGCAGCTTTTTCGGGGGCCGAGAGACCCAGTACTTC
CASSFFGGRETQYF
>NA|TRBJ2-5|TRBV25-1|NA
TGTGCCAGCACTGGCGGGGGCCATCAAGAGACCCAGTACTTC
CASTGGGHQETQYF
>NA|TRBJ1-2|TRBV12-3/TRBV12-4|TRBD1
TGTGCCAGCAGCCCAGGGGGCGGATATGGCTACACCTTC
CASSPGGGYGYTF
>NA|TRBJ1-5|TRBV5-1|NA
TGCGCCAGCAGCCCTGGGTTGGGGATGAATCAGCCCCAGCATTTT
CASSPGLGMNQPQHF
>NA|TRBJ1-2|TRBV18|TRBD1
TGTGCCAGCTCACCGACAGGGGTAGGCTACACCTTC
CASSPTGVGYTF
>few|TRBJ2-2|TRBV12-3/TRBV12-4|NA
TGTGCCAGCAGTTTGGCCCTCGGAGAGCTGTTTTTT
CASSLALGELFF
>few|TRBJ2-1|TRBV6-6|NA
TGTGCCAGTCGGGACCCGTTAAATGAGCAGTTCTTC
CASRDPLNEQFF
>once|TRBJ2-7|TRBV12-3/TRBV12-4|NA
TGTGCCAGCAGTTTAGCCCACTGGAAGAGGGAGCAGTACTTC
CASSLAHWKREQYF
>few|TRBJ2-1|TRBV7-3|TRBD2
TGTGCCAGCAGTCCAGGGGCACGGGGACTAGCGGGGTACAATGAGCAGTTCTTC
CASSPGARGLAGYNEQFF
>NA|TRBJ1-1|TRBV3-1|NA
TGTGCCAGCAGCCAAGGGCGGGGCACTGAAGCTTTCTTT
CASSQGRGTEAFF
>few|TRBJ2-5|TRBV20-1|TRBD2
TGCAGTGCTCGGGCTATGGCGGGGGAAGAGACCCAGTACTTC
CSARAMAGEETQYF
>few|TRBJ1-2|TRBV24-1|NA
TGTGCCACCAGTGTAGGGGTCGACTATGGCTACACCTTC
CATSVGVDYGYTF
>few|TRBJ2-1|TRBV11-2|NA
TGTGCCAGCAGCTACTATAGGCTCTCCAATGAGCAGTTCTTC
CASSYYRLSNEQFF
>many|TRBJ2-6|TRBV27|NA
TGTGCCAGCAGTCCCATGGTGGGTGTCGCTGGGGCCAACGTCCTGACTTTC
CASSPMVGVAGANVLTF
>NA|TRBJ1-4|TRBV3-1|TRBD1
TGTGCCACAAACAGGGGGGACAAACTGTTTTTT
CATNRGDKLFF
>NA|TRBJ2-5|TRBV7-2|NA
TGTGCCAGCAGCTTAGGGAGCTACCAAGAGACCCAGTACTTC
CASSLGSYQETQYF
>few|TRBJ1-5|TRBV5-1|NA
TGCGCCAGCAGCTTGGAGGGAGATCCTAGTCAGCCCCAGCATTTT
CASSLEGDPSQPQHF
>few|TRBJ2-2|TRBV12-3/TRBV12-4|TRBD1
TGTGCCAGCAGTTTATTAAGGACAGGGGGCACCGGGGAGCTGTTTTTT
CASSLLRTGGTGELFF
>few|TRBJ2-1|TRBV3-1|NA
TGTGCCAGCAGCCAAGTTTTAGGTTCCTACAATGAGCAGTTCTTC
CASSQVLGSYNEQFF
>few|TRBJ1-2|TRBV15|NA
TGTGCCACCAGCAGAGCCGCTACGCAGGGAACCCATGGCTACACCTTC
CATSRAATQGTHGYTF
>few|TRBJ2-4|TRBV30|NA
TGTGCCTGGTCAGACTCGGCCATTCAGTACTTC
CAWSDSAIQYF
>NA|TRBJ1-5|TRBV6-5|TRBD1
TGTGCCAGCCGGGACAGGGAAGGTCAGCCCCAGCATTTT
CASRDREGQPQHF
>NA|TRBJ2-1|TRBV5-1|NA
TGCGCCAGCAGCTATTTGGGACCGCGCGATGAGCAGTTCTTC
CASSYLGPRDEQFF
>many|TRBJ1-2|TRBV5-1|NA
TGCGCCAGCAGCTTGGTACAGTCCAACTATGGCTACACCTTC
CASSLVQSNYGYTF
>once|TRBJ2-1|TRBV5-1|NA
TGCGCCAGCAGCTTGGAGCGAAACTACGGGAGACAGACGGCCTACAATGAGCAGTTCTTC
CASSLERNYGRQTAYNEQFF
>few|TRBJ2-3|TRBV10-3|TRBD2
TGTGCCATCAAGACTAGCGGGGGCACAGATACGCAGTATTTT
CAIKTSGGTDTQYF
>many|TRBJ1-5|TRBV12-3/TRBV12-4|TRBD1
TGTGCCAGCAGTTACCCGGGACAGGGGGGTCAGCCCCAGCATTTT
CASSYPGQGGQPQHF